Reported below is one TCR beta chain. No antigen is known for it. Measured with immunoSEQ multiplex PCR; TCRdb has only the in-frame clones, and not every one. The sample lists 340,000 or so clones, 93% occurring once. The germline V and J ends were trimmed by 1 base and 0 bases, with 10 bases remaining between them. Germline-derived CDR1 and CDR2 are LGHNT and FRNRAP. The CDR3 totals 16 residues. This sample was included in a study of brain T cells in children with intractable seizures. The time point was: blood from clinic visit 5 months post-surgery; TSC patient then seizure free. General study findings and limits: Patients' HCMV serostatus was unknown; virus specificity rests on CDR3 similarity alone.

The sequencing here drew on peripheral blood, taken 5 to 6 months after surgery. The chain uses TRBV12-5 and TRBJ2-1, with TRBD1 as a possible D gene (6 bases). This TCR was recovered from a boy under two years old with tuberous sclerosis and intractable seizures. In DNA, the CDR3 is TGTGCTAGTGGTTTGGGACAGGTCAACTCCTACAATGAGCAGTTCTTC. Its protein is CASGLGQVNSYNEQFF.